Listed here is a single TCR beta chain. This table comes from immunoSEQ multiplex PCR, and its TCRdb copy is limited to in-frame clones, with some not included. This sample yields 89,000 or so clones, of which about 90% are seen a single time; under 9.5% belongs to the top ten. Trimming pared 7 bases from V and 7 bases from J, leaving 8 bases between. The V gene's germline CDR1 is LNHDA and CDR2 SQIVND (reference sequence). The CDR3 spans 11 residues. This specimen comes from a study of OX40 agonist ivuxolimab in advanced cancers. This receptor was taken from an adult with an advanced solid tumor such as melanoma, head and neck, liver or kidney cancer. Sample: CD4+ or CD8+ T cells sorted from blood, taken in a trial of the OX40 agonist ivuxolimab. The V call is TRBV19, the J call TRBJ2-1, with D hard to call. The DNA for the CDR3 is TGTGCCAGTATTTTCGGGAATGAGCAGTTCTTC. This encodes CASIFGNEQFF.